This TCR beta chain was identified during a study of T cell changes during pregnancy in multiple sclerosis. Some clones are missing from TCRdb's copy, which holds only in-frame ones; the method was immunoSEQ multiplex PCR. The sample records roughly 53,000 clones, 92% being singletons. Material: CD4+ T cells from peripheral blood mononuclear cells, obtained in the second trimester of pregnancy. This TCR came from a female donor in good health, enrolled as a control in a pregnancy study.

CDR3 sequence (DNA): TGTGCCAGCAGCACGGGACAGGGGGCAACAGATACGCAGTATTTT. The encoded protein is CASSTGQGATDTQYF. V is TRBV5-6 and J is TRBJ2-3; 12 bases agree with TRBD1. The CDR3 consists of 15 residues. Germline CDR1 is SGHDT and CDR2 is YYEEEE. The junction had 3 bases not matched to a gene; V was cut back by 4 bases and J by 3 bases.